The source of this T cell receptor beta chain is a study of cytomegalovirus exposure and HLA in healthy donors (dated 2017 in TCRdb). About the study as a whole: According to a later analysis, the 120 or so validation repertoires were produced on the same platform as the roughly 720 repertoires of the first cohort. A separate validation cohort of about 110 different subjects was used in addition to the roughly 700-subject first cohort. The aim of the study was to test whether cataloging public T cell receptors could identify signatures of past pathogen exposure. To predict cytomegalovirus infection status, the study combined high-throughput TCR immunosequencing, statistical association of individual TCRs with disease status, and machine learning. General study outcomes and caveats: Subsequent analysis determined that TCRs grouped into clusters in the first cohort also showed a tendency toward co-occurrence across the 130 or so validation repertoires, and about 93% of cluster scores exceeded 0. Most TCR sequences were observed very rarely across donors, whereas some public TCRs were present in many individuals. In vitro tests confirmed that a few of the cytomegalovirus-associated TCR beta chains recognize cytomegalovirus antigens. In the study, about 150 TCR beta chains were listed as associated with cytomegalovirus. It was suggested by the authors that the approach could potentially be generalized to other disease states and immunological phenotypes. All 120 or so repertoires were used to score co-occurrence in the validation cohort in a later analysis, because that analysis had no HLA typing for the cohort. The classifier was reported to diagnose cytomegalovirus status with high specificity and sensitivity in both the original and validation cohorts.

Separate from the roughly 700-subject first cohort, the validation cohort of roughly 120 subjects was the group to which the donors belonged. Relative to germline, V is missing 0 bases and J is missing 6 bases, with 1 base of the junction outside any gene match. Including the terminal cysteine and phenylalanine, the CDR3 comprises 16 residues. Kept here is only the CDR3 DNA, which spans 48 bases and is read in frame from base 1. According to the germline V gene, CDR1 reads MRHNA and CDR2 reads SNTAGT. The sample holds one count of this clone. Its cognate antigen has yet to be identified. No quality values exist for individual bases; no much larger clone is one base distant. This same CDR3 is encoded by further DNA sequences in the sample. Libraries were prepared through the immunoSEQ multiplex PCR assay. The authors processed their data as follows. A statistical classification framework was developed to diagnose cytomegalovirus status using the catalog of TCR beta chain sequences. TCRdb's version of the immuneACCESS table is confined to in-frame rearrangements and falls short of the full clone set. An unresolved V gene accounts for under half of the shortfall where checked; the remainder is of unknown origin. V and J calls and clone size are as listed in that table; D and trimming were resolved from the DNA. The sample table records 250,000 to 400,000 clones; 88% of these occur just once. Approximately 0.96% of the sample is held by the ten biggest clonotypes.

The specimen was PBMCs. The V and J segments used are TRBV6-4 and TRBJ2-1; TRBD2 agrees with 14 junctional bases. This receptor was taken from a man in his thirties or forties in good health and CMV-seronegative. The DNA reads TGTGCCAGCAGTGACTCGGGGACTAGCGGGGGCAATGAGCAGTTCTTC. It translates as CASSDSGTSGGNEQFF.